These T cell receptor beta chains were read from a single sample in a study of response to subunit inactivated influenza vaccine. TCRdb fed the RT-PCR reads into MiXCR, producing one record per CDR3 protein. The sample has around 200,000 distinct CDR3 sequences, around 9% seen once. The material sequenced was non-naive T cells sorted from PBMCs, taken on the day of vaccination. The receptors were gathered from a man in his fifties who received an inactivated influenza vaccine. Both conserved end residues are part of each CDR3. A D gene is named only where the DNA matches it firmly. Clone size is stated in some rows and not others, as once, few, many or a class when expanded.

j_call: TRBJ2-7
d_call: .
clone_size: .
v_call: TRBV6-5
cdr3_aa: CASSYGGGGISYEQYF
cdr3_nt: TGTGCCAGCAGTTATGGGGGAGGGGGAATCTCCTACGAGCAGTACTTC

j_call: TRBJ2-6
d_call: TRBD2
clone_size: few
v_call: TRBV5-1
cdr3_aa: CATSAGGSGANVLTF
cdr3_nt: TGCGCCACCTCGGCGGGGGGCTCTGGGGCCAACGTCCTGACTTTC

j_call: TRBJ2-3
d_call: .
clone_size: .
v_call: TRBV20-1
cdr3_aa: CSASRIGRGSTDTQYF
cdr3_nt: TGCAGTGCTAGCCGCATCGGCCGGGGGAGCACAGATACGCAGTATTTT

j_call: TRBJ2-3
d_call: .
clone_size: .
v_call: TRBV2
cdr3_aa: CASSAEGTYTDTQYF
cdr3_nt: TGTGCCAGCAGTGCGGAGGGGACATACACAGATACGCAGTATTTT

j_call: TRBJ1-5
d_call: TRBD1
clone_size: .
v_call: TRBV6-1
cdr3_aa: CASSGPRTGGGNQPQHF
cdr3_nt: TGTGCCAGCAGTGGACCACGGACAGGGGGCGGCAATCAGCCCCAGCATTTT

j_call: TRBJ2-3
d_call: .
clone_size: many
v_call: TRBV7-9
cdr3_aa: CASSSRGGTDTQYF
cdr3_nt: TGTGCCAGCAGCTCTAGGGGGGGCACAGATACGCAGTATTTT

j_call: TRBJ2-4
d_call: TRBD2
clone_size: .
v_call: TRBV29-1
cdr3_aa: CSAGTSRSRNIQYF
cdr3_nt: TGCAGCGCCGGGACTAGCAGATCCCGGAACATTCAGTACTTC

j_call: TRBJ2-1
d_call: TRBD1
clone_size: many
v_call: TRBV25-1
cdr3_aa: CASSQGGTGAYNEQFF
cdr3_nt: TGTGCCAGCAGCCAAGGTGGTACAGGGGCCTACAATGAGCAGTTCTTC

j_call: TRBJ2-3
d_call: .
clone_size: few
v_call: TRBV4-2
cdr3_aa: CASSPRSGTDTQYF
cdr3_nt: TGTGCCAGCAGCCCTCGGTCTGGCACAGATACGCAGTATTTT

j_call: TRBJ2-2
d_call: TRBD1
clone_size: many
v_call: TRBV20-1
cdr3_aa: CSAWDSNTGELFF
cdr3_nt: TGCAGTGCTTGGGACAGTAACACCGGGGAGCTGTTTTTT